These 21 T cell receptor beta chains originate from one sample sequenced in a study of T-cell memory formation after mild COVID-19. TCRdb independently ran MiXCR on the 5' RACE reads; one entry per CDR3 protein. The top ten clones hold around 8.4% of a sample with under 600,000 distinct CDR3 sequences, 20% to 25% of them seen once. Sequenced sample: PBMCs or a T cell subset sorted from them (not recorded which). These receptors were collected from an adult woman who had mild COVID-19 (a few samples of this study predate the infection). Cell type and time point are not known.

The chain links TRBV5-5 to TRBJ1-1, with D uncertain. V was trimmed by 4 bases and J by 4 bases, leaving 11 bases between them. Germline lookup yields CDR1 SGHKS and CDR2 YYEKEE (reference sequence). The CDR3 is 13 amino acids. The CDR3 loop reads CASSQHQSTEAFF. CDR3 in DNA: TGTGCCAGCAGCCAACATCAGTCCACTGAAGCTTTCTTT.

The J gene is TRBJ2-1, the V gene TRBV20-1; 7 bases are shared with TRBD2. The CDR3 covers 13 residues. Germline CDR1 reads DFQATT; CDR2 reads SNEGSKA (reference sequence). V dropped 3 bases and J dropped 8; count of bases not matched to a gene: 7. The CDR3, as DNA: TGCAGTGCTAGGAAGGTCCTAGCGGATGAGCAGTTCTTC. Residues: CSARKVLADEQFF.

CDR3 DNA sequence: TGTGCCACCAGTGATCCCGCGACTAGCGGGAGGTGGGGTGAGCAGTTCTTC. It encodes CATSDPATSGRWGEQFF. The gene calls are TRBV24-1 and TRBJ2-1; 13 nucleotides align to TRBD2. This CDR3 has 17 residues. Trimming took 3 bases from V and 9 from J; bases not matched to a gene: 10. CDR1 and CDR2 from the germline V gene are KGHDR and SFDVKD.

The V gene is TRBV4-2, the J gene TRBJ2-3; D is perhaps TRBD2 (5 bases). The CDR3 extends over 15 amino acids. V was clipped by 5 bases and J by 3 bases, with 15 bases between them. Per germline, CDR1 LGHNA and CDR2 YNFKEQ. DNA of the CDR3: TGTGCCAGCAGCACCCACCGGGGTACTACAGATACGCAGTATTTT. Encoded protein: CASSTHRGTTDTQYF.

The V call is TRBV24-1, the J call TRBJ2-5, with a tentative D call TRBD2 (6 bases). Trimming took off 2 bases at V and 0 bases at J, with 12 bases between the two ends. Germline V gives CDR1 KGHDR, CDR2 SFDVKD. The CDR3 is made up of 16 amino acids. CDR3 sequence: CATSDSIAANQETQYF. The DNA for the CDR3 is TGTGCCACCAGTGATTCCATAGCGGCAAACCAAGAGACCCAGTACTTC.

This clonotype turned up a few times. This chain uses TRBV7-2 with TRBJ1-6, with D unresolved. The CDR3 consists of 17 residues. V dropped 3 bases and J dropped 4 bases, with 16 bases sitting between them. Germline V gene lookup returns CDR1 SGHTA and CDR2 FQGNSA. CDR3 in DNA: TGTGCCAGCAGCTTGGAGGAGCCGAGAAATTATAATTCACCCCTCCACTTT. This codes for CASSLEEPRNYNSPLHF.

This clonotype was counted at least ten times. This chain joins TRBV7-2 and TRBJ1-4, with D perhaps matching TRBD1 (5 bases). CDR1 SGHTA and CDR2 FQGNSA come from the germline V gene. CDR3 size: 16 residues. Trimming removed 5 bases from V and 11 bases from J, with 24 bases in between. The CDR3 bases are TGTGCCAGCAGCCGCACCACCGGGGCCCCGGAGGGGAAACTGTTTTTT. Encoded protein: CASSRTTGAPEGKLFF.

This clonotype was seen only a few times. V and J are TRBV7-8 and TRBJ1-2; a weak D match, TRBD1 (6 bases). V gave up 5 bases and J gave up 8 bases, with 21 bases separating them. The CDR3 is 15 residues long. Germline V gives CDR1 SGHVS, CDR2 FQNEAQ. CDR3 nucleotide sequence: TGTGCCAGCAGCCCGCCGCCTCCGGGGGGCTTCGGCTACACCTTC. It translates to CASSPPPPGGFGYTF.

This clonotype was observed a few times. This sequence joins TRBV24-1 and TRBJ2-3; 10 bases are a match to TRBD2. This CDR3 is 15 amino acids long. V gave up 4 bases and J gave up 2 bases; unmatched junction bases: 2. The germline V gene has CDR1 KGHDR and CDR2 SFDVKD. CDR3 coding DNA: TGTGCCACCAGTGAAGCGGGAGGGATCACAGATACGCAGTATTTT. It encodes CATSEAGGITDTQYF.

The count of this clonotype is one. V and J are TRBV27 and TRBJ2-7; TRBD1 matches at 7 bases. Germline V gives CDR1 MNHEY, CDR2 SMNVEV (reference sequence). Unmatched junction bases numbered 2, after V lost 0 bases and J lost 0 bases. The CDR3 spans 15 residues. The CDR3 reads CASSLSRDSSYEQYF. DNA of the CDR3: TGTGCCAGCAGTTTATCGAGGGACAGCTCCTACGAGCAGTACTTC.

This clonotype occurred a few times. The CDR3 DNA reads as TGTGCCAGCAGTTACGCAGGGGGCAGGGAGACCCAGTACTTC. Amino acid sequence: CASSYAGGRETQYF. The chain recombines TRBV6-5 with TRBJ2-5; 8 nucleotides line up with TRBD1. The germline gives CDR1 MNHEY, CDR2 SVGAGI. The junction had 4 bases not matched to a gene; V was cut back by 2 bases and J by 5 bases. The CDR3 runs 14 residues.

The V gene is TRBV7-2, the J gene TRBJ2-2, with 7 bases aligning to TRBD1. J lost 4 bases, V lost 8 bases, and 7 bases had no gene match. The length of the CDR3 is 14 residues. Per germline, CDR1 SGHTA and CDR2 FQGNSA. Here the CDR3 DNA reads TGTGCCAGCGCCAAGGGGGCCGGCACCGGGGAGCTGTTTTTT. Its protein is CASAKGAGTGELFF. Full variable domain (missing parts from reference TRBV7-2 and TRBJ2-2): GAGVSQSPSNKVTEKGKDVELRCDPISGHTALYWYRQSLGQGLEFLIYFQGNSAPDKSGLPSDRFSAERTGGSVSTLTIQRTQQEDSAVYLCASAKGAGTGELFFGEGSRLTVL.

The V call is TRBV5-1, the J call TRBJ2-2; maybe TRBD1 (6 bases). The CDR3 is made up of 14 amino acids. Germline CDR1 SGHRS, CDR2 YFSETQ. V lost 3 bases and J lost 3, with 9 bases in between. As DNA, the CDR3 is TGCGCCAGCAGCTCAGGGGTGGACACCGGGGAGCTGTTTTTT. Protein sequence: CASSSGVDTGELFF.

This clonotype was observed a few times. The J gene is TRBJ2-3, the V gene TRBV7-3; possible D gene TRBD2, 7 bases. Germline V gives CDR1 SGHTA, CDR2 FQGTGA. Trimming shortened V by 6 bases and J by 9 bases, and 28 bases separated the two germline ends. There are 17 residues in the CDR3. CDR3 protein: CASRSEGGIRPGCTQYF. CDR3 coding DNA: TGTGCCAGCAGGTCGGAGGGGGGGATTCGGCCTGGATGCACGCAGTATTTT.

This clonotype was recorded many times. The rearrangement uses TRBV6-1 and TRBJ1-2, with D possibly TRBD1 on 5 matching bases. Germline V CDR1 and CDR2: MNHNS, SASEGT. This CDR3 contains 15 residues. V was trimmed by 5 bases and J by 3 bases, leaving 16 bases between them. In DNA form, the CDR3 reads TGTGCCAGCAGTTTCGCCCGCCGGGGACACTATGGCTACACCTTC. This codes for CASSFARRGHYGYTF.

This clonotype occurred a few times. The rearrangement links TRBV5-5 to TRBJ2-3; no definite D call. This CDR3 has 12 residues. Germline loops: CDR1 SGHKS, CDR2 YYEKEE (reference sequence). V lost 0 bases and J lost 7, with 6 bases in between. The CDR3 DNA sequence: TGTGCCAGCAGCTTGGACAGATATACGCAGTATTTT. Encoded protein: CASSLDRYTQYF. Using reference TRBV5-5 and TRBJ2-3 for the parts outside the CDR3, the full variable domain is DAGVTQSPTHLIKTRGQQVTLRCSPISGHKSVSWYQQVLGQGPQFIFQYYEKEERGRGNFPDRFSARQFPNYSSELNVNALLLGDSALYLCASSLDRYTQYFGPGTRLTVL.

In its sample, this clonotype was seen a few times. This chain connects TRBV12-3 or TRBV12-4 to TRBJ1-2; 8 bases align to TRBD1. The CDR3 has 15 amino acids. V dropped 0 bases and J dropped 4; count of bases not matched to a gene: 4. This chain's CDR3 is CASSLATGDIYGYTF. Written as DNA, the CDR3 is TGTGCCAGCAGTTTAGCGACAGGGGACATCTATGGCTACACCTTC.

The rearrangement links TRBV27 to TRBJ2-7, with 9 bases aligning to TRBD2. Germline lookup yields CDR1 MNHEY and CDR2 SMNVEV (reference sequence). The J segment lost 6 bases and the V segment lost 5 bases, leaving 5 bases of the junction unmatched. The CDR3 has 13 residues. CDR3 protein: CASSLSGSGEQYF. The CDR3 DNA reads as TGTGCCAGCAGTCTTAGCGGGAGCGGCGAGCAGTACTTC.

The chain is built from TRBV7-2 and TRBJ1-5; 9 bases map to TRBD1. Germline V lookup: CDR1 SGHTA, CDR2 FQGNSA. The V gene end was trimmed by 4 bases and the J gene end by 5 bases; junction bases not matched to a gene: 6. The CDR3 covers 15 residues. In DNA form, the CDR3 reads TGTGCCAGCAGCTCCTGGACAGGGGACTATCAGCCCCAGCATTTT. The encoded protein is CASSSWTGDYQPQHF.

This clonotype showed up just a few times. The chain is built from TRBV20-1 and TRBJ2-7; D unclear. The germline gives CDR1 DFQATT, CDR2 SNEGSKA (reference sequence). V was shortened by 1 base and J by 3 bases, with 7 bases between the two germline ends. This CDR3 spans 12 amino acids. CDR3 amino acids: CSARGRGYEQYF. In DNA form, the CDR3 reads TGCAGTGCTAGAGGACGCGGCTACGAGCAGTACTTC.

As DNA, the CDR3 is TGTGCCAGCAGCACGAGCCGGAGTTCAGACACCGGGGAGCTGTTTTTT. Amino acid sequence: CASSTSRSSDTGELFF. The genes are TRBV11-3 and TRBJ2-2; D is ambiguous. The germline V gene encodes CDR1 SGHNT and CDR2 YENEEA. Trimming took 5 bases from V and 3 from J, leaving 16 bases between them. The CDR3 sequence is 16 residues long.